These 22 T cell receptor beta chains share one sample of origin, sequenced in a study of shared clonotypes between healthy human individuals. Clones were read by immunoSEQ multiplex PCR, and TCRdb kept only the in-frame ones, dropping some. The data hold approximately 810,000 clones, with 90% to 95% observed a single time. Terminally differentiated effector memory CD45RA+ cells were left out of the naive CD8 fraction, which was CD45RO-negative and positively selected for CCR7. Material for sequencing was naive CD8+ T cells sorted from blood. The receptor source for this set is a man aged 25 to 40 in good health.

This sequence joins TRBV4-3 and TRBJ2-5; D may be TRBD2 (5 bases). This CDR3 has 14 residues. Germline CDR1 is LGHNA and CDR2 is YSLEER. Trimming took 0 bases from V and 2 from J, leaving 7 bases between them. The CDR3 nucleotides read TGCGCCAGCAGCCAAGACCCGGGACAAGAGACCCAGTACTTC. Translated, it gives CASSQDPGQETQYF.

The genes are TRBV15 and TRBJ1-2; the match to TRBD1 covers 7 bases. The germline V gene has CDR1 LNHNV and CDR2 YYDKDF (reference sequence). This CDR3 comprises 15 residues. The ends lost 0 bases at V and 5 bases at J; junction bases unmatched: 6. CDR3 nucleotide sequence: TGTGCCACCAGCAGAGAGCCCCAGGGGGAATATGGCTACACCTTC. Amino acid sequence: CATSREPQGEYGYTF.

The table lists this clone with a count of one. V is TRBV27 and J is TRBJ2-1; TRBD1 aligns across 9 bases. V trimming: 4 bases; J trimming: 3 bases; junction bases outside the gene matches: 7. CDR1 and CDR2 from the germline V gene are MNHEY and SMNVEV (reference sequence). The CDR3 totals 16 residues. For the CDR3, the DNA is TGTGCCAGCAGTTCGATGGGACAGGGAATCTACAATGAGCAGTTCTTC. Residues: CASSSMGQGIYNEQFF.

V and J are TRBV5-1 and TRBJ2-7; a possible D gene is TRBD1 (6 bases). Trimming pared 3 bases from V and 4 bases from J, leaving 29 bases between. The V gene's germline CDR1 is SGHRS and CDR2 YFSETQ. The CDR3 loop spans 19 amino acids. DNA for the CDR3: TGCGCCAGCAGCTACTCTACTACAGGGAGAGTCCGCCTAGTATACGAGCAGTACTTC. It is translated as CASSYSTTGRVRLVYEQYF.

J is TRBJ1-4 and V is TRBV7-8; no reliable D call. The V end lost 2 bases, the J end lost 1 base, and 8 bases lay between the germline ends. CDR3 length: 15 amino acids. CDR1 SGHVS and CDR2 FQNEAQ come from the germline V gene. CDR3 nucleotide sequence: TGTGCCAGCAGCTTACGGAGAGTAACTAATGAAAAACTGTTTTTT. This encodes CASSLRRVTNEKLFF.

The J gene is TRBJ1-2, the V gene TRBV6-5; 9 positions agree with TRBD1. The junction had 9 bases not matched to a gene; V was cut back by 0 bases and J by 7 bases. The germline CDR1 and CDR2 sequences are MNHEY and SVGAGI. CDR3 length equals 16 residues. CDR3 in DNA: TGTGCCAGCAGTTACTCGCTGGACAGGGGATTAGGTGGCTACACCTTC. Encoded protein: CASSYSLDRGLGGYTF.

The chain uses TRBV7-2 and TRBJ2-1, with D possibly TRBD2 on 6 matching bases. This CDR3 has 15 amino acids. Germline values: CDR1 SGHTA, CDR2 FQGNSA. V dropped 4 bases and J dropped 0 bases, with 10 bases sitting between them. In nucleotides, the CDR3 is TGTGCCAGCAGCTCGCGGGGAGCCTCCTACAATGAGCAGTTCTTC. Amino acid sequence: CASSSRGASYNEQFF.

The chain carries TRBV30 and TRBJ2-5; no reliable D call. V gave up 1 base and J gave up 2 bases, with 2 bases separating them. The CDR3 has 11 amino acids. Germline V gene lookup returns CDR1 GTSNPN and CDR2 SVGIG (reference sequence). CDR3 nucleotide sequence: TGTGCCTGGAGTGCTCAAGAGACCCAGTACTTC. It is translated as CAWSAQETQYF.

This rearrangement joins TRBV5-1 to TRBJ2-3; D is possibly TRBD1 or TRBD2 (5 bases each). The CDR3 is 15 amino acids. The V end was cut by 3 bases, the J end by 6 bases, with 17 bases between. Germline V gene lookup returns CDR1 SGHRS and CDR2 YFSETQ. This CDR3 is CASSSAGTLTDTQYF. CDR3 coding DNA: TGCGCCAGCAGCTCCGCCGGGACCCTAACCGATACGCAGTATTTT.

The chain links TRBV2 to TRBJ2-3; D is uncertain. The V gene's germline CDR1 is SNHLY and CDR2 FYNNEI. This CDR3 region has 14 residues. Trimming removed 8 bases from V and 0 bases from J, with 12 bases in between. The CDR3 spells CASGSGFSTDTQYF. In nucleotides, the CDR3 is TGTGCCAGCGGATCGGGCTTTAGCACAGATACGCAGTATTTT.

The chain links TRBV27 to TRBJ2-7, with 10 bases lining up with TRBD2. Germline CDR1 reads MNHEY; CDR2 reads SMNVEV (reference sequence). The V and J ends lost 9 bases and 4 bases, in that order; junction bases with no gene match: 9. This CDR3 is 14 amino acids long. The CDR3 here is CASTSSSGRYEQYF. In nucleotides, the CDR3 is TGTGCCAGTACCAGTTCTAGCGGGAGATACGAGCAGTACTTC.

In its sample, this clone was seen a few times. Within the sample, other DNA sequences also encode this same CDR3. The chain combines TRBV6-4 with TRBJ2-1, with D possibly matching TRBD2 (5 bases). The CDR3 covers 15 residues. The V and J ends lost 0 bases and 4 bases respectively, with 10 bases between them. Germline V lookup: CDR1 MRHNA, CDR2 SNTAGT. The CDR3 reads CASSDSTSGYNEQFF. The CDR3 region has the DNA TGTGCCAGCAGTGACTCTACTAGTGGGTACAATGAGCAGTTCTTC.

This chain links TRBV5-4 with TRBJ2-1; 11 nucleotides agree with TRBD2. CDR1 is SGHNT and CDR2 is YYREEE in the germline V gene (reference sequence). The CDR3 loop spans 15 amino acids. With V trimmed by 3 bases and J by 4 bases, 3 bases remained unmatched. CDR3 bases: TGTGCCAGCAGCTCAAGGACTAGCGGGTACAATGAGCAGTTCTTC. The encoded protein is CASSSRTSGYNEQFF.

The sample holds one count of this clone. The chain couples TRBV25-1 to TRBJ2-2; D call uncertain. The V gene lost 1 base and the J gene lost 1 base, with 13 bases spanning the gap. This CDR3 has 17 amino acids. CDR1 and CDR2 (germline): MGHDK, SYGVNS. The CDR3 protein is CASSEFDRGGNTGELFF. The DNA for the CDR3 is TGTGCCAGCAGTGAATTCGATAGAGGTGGGAACACCGGGGAGCTGTTTTTT.

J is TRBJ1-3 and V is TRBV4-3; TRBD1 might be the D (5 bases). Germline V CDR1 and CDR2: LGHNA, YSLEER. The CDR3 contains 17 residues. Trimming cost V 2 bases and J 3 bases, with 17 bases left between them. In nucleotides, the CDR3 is TGCGCCAGCAGCCAAACCCGGACCGACAGAAGTGGAAACACCATATATTTT. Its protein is CASSQTRTDRSGNTIYF.

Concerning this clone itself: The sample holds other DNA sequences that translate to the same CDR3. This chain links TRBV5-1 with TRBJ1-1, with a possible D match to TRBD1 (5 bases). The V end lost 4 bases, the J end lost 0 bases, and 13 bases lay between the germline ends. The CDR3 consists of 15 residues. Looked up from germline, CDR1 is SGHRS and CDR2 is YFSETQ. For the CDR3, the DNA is TGCGCCAGCAGCCTGACGGGACGACTGAACACTGAAGCTTTCTTT. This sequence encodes CASSLTGRLNTEAFF.

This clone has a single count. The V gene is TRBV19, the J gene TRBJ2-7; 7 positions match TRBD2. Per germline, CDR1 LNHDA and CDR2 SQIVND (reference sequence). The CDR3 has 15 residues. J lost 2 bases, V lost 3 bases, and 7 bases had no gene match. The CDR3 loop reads CASSIRGGNTYEQYF. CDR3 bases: TGTGCCAGTAGTATTAGGGGAGGGAACACCTACGAGCAGTACTTC.

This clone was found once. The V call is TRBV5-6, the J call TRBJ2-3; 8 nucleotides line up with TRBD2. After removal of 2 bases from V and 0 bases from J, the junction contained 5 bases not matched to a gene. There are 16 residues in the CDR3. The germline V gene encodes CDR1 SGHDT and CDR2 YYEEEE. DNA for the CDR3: TGTGCCAGCAGCTTACTCTTAGCGGGGAGCACAGATACGCAGTATTTT. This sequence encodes CASSLLLAGSTDTQYF. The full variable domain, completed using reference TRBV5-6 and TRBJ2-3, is DAGVTQSPTHLIKTRGQQVTLRCSPKSGHDTVSWYQQALGQGPQFIFQYYEEEERQRGNFPDRFSGHQFPNYSSELNVNALLLGDSALYLCASSLLLAGSTDTQYFGPGTRLTVL.

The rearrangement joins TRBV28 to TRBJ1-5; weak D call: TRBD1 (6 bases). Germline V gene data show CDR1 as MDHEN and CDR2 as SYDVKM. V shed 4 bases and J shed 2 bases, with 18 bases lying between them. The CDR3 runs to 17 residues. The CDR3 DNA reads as TGTGCCAGCAGTTCACCGCCTGGGGGCATAGGCAATCAGCCCCAGCATTTT. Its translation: CASSSPPGGIGNQPQHF.

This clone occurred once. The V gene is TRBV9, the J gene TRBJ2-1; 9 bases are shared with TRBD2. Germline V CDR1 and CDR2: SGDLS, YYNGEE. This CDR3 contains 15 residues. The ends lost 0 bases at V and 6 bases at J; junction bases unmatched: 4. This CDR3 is CASSVGGRAVNEQFF. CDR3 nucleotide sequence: TGTGCCAGCAGCGTAGGCGGGAGGGCCGTCAATGAGCAGTTCTTC.

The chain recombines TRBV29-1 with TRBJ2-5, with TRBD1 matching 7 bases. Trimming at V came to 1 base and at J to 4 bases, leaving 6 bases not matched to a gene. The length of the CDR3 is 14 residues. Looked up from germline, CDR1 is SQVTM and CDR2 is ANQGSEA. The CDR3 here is CSVEARGGRETQYF. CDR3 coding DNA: TGCAGCGTTGAAGCGCGAGGGGGCCGAGAGACCCAGTACTTC.

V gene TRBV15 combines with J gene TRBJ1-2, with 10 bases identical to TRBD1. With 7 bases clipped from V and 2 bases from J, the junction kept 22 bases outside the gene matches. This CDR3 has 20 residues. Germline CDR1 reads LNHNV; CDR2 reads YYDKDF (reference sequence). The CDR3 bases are TGTGCCACCATCTCCTTCTCTGACTTCCTGACAGGGGGCTCCAACTATGGCTACACCTTC. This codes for CATISFSDFLTGGSNYGYTF.